Listed here are 16 T cell receptor beta chains from one sample, sequenced in a study of T cell responses to AZD1222 COVID-19 vaccine. Profiled with immunoSEQ multiplex PCR; TCRdb holds only in-frame clones, not every one. The sample consists of 150,000 to 200,000 clones, around 90% of them appearing once. Specimen: peripheral blood, collected on day 0 of AZD1222 vaccination. The receptor set was obtained from an adult in good health.

The table lists this clone with a few counts. The V and J genes are TRBV28 and TRBJ1-2; 9 bases map to TRBD1. CDR1 and CDR2 from the germline V gene are MDHEN and SYDVKM. J was trimmed by 3 bases and V by 7 bases; bases with no gene match: 6. The CDR3 contains 14 residues. CDR3 residues: CASKPGQGYYGYTF. The CDR3 nucleotides read TGTGCCAGCAAACCGGGACAGGGATACTATGGCTACACCTTC.

The chain is built from TRBV7-9 and TRBJ1-2; possible D gene TRBD1, 6 bases. The V end lost 2 bases, the J end lost 4 bases, and 14 bases lay between the germline ends. The CDR3 extends over 15 amino acids. The germline gives CDR1 SEHNR, CDR2 FQNEAQ (reference sequence). CDR3 sequence reads: CASSLTRGGGYGYTF. As DNA, the CDR3 is TGTGCCAGCAGCTTAACAAGGGGGGGTGGCTATGGCTACACCTTC.

The chain couples TRBV4-1 to TRBJ2-7, with 11 bases fitting TRBD2. With V trimmed by 4 bases and J by 1 base, 9 bases remained unmatched. CDR3 length: 17 residues. Germline V gene sequence: CDR1 MGHRA, CDR2 YSYEKL. The CDR3 protein is CASSLKGLAVNSYEQYF. CDR3 nucleotide sequence: TGCGCCAGCAGCCTGAAGGGACTAGCGGTTAATTCCTACGAGCAGTACTTC.

This sequence joins TRBV4-1 and TRBJ1-3; D ambiguous. V was shortened by 1 base and J by 0 bases, with 7 bases between the two germline ends. The CDR3 covers 15 residues. The germline gives CDR1 MGHRA, CDR2 YSYEKL. The chain's CDR3 is CASSQVLSSGNTIYF. The CDR3 DNA sequence: TGCGCCAGCAGCCAAGTCCTCAGCTCTGGAAACACCATATATTTT.

V gene TRBV15 combines with J gene TRBJ1-2; no reliable D call. The ends were cut back, 1 base at V and 4 bases at J, with 16 bases in the middle. This CDR3 region has 16 residues. Germline CDR1 is LNHNV and CDR2 is YYDKDF (reference sequence). CDR3 nucleotide sequence: TGTGCCACCAGCAGAGTAAGGGAACTCGGTGGCTATGGCTACACCTTC. Translation: CATSRVRELGGYGYTF.

This clone was seen only once. V and J are TRBV5-1 and TRBJ2-5; tentative D call: TRBD1 (6 bases). Germline V lookup: CDR1 SGHRS, CDR2 YFSETQ. This CDR3 contains 18 residues. V was cut by 2 bases and J by 4 bases, with 24 bases left in between. The CDR3 reads CASSFFPNRETAGETQYF. The CDR3 bases are TGCGCCAGCAGCTTTTTCCCTAACAGGGAAACAGCAGGAGAGACCCAGTACTTC.

This clone appeared once. The chain is built from TRBV5-8 and TRBJ1-2; the match to TRBD1 covers 7 bases. This CDR3 spans 15 amino acids. V was clipped by 6 bases and J by 0 bases; unmatched bases: 8. The V gene's germline CDR1 is SGHTS and CDR2 YDEGEE. CDR3 bases: TGTGCCAGCATTCGAGGGGACAGATCTAACTATGGCTACACCTTC. It yields the protein CASIRGDRSNYGYTF.

The V gene is TRBV4-2, the J gene TRBJ1-1, with D hard to call. This CDR3 spans 16 amino acids. The V end was cut by 1 base, the J end by 8 bases, with 20 bases between. Germline assignment: CDR1 LGHNA and CDR2 YNFKEQ. The CDR3 DNA reads TGTGCCAGCAGCCAAGCTTGGAATGGTGACGGCGGCGAAGCTTTCTTT. The encoded protein is CASSQAWNGDGGEAFF.

This clone is a singleton in its sample. The V call is TRBV5-6, the J call TRBJ2-7; tentatively, D is TRBD2 (6 bases). Per germline, CDR1 SGHDT and CDR2 YYEEEE. The CDR3 spans 13 residues. V was shortened by 4 bases and J by 2 bases, with 10 bases between the two germline ends. The CDR3 sequence: CASSPGGPYEQYF. As DNA, the CDR3 is TGTGCCAGCAGCCCCGGGGGACCCTACGAGCAGTACTTC.

The gene calls are TRBV2 and TRBJ2-3; no clear D. V was shortened by 1 base and J by 2 bases, with 7 bases between the two germline ends. The CDR3 is 14 amino acids. Looked up from germline, CDR1 is SNHLY and CDR2 is FYNNEI. CDR3 sequence (DNA): TGTGCCAGCAGTGAAGTCGTGTTCACAGATACGCAGTATTTT. This encodes CASSEVVFTDTQYF.

This clone was seen only once. This chain uses TRBV29-1 with TRBJ2-1; TRBD1 matches at 7 bases. From germline, CDR1 is SQVTM and CDR2 ANQGSEA. The J segment lost 2 bases and the V segment lost 6 bases, leaving 1 base of the junction unmatched. This CDR3 has 12 residues. The CDR3 region is CSVDRTYNEQFF. In DNA form, the CDR3 reads TGCAGCGTGGACAGGACCTACAATGAGCAGTTCTTC.

The chain carries TRBV7-2 and TRBJ1-5, with 9 bases identical to TRBD1. V was pared by 3 bases and J by 7 bases, with 7 bases of the junction left unmatched. The CDR3 length is 15 residues. Germline CDR1 and CDR2: SGHTA and FQGNSA. DNA for the CDR3: TGTGCCAGCAGCTTGACGGGGACAGGGAACCAGCCCCAGCATTTT. This translates into CASSLTGTGNQPQHF.

V gene TRBV28 combines with J gene TRBJ1-5; D might be TRBD1 (5 bases). This CDR3 spans 15 amino acids. The germline gives CDR1 MDHEN, CDR2 SYDVKM. V gave up 1 base and J gave up 3 bases, with 10 bases separating them. In nucleotides, the CDR3 is TGTGCCAGCAGTTTATCGGGGCAGTACAATCAGCCCCAGCATTTT. Amino acid sequence: CASSLSGQYNQPQHF. The full variable domain, rest sourced from reference TRBV28 and TRBJ1-5, is DVKVTQSSRYLVKRTGEKVFLECVQDMDHENMFWYRQDPGLGLRLIYFSYDVKMKEKGDIPEGYSVSREKKERFSLILESASTNQTSMYLCASSLSGQYNQPQHFGDGTRLSIL.

The V and J genes are TRBV19 and TRBJ2-7, with D possibly being TRBD2 (6 bases). CDR3 length equals 16 residues. Germline-derived CDR1 and CDR2 are LNHDA and SQIVND (reference sequence). The V and J ends lost 5 bases and 2 bases respectively, with 19 bases between them. Here the CDR3 DNA reads TGTGCCAGTAGTCTCCGGACCGGCGGGGATCCCTACGAGCAGTACTTC. The encoded protein is CASSLRTGGDPYEQYF.

This chain links TRBV18 with TRBJ2-5; D not certain. Per the germline V gene, CDR1 is KGHSH and CDR2 is LQKENI. The V end lost 0 bases, the J end lost 7 bases, and 9 bases lay between the germline ends. This CDR3 is 13 amino acids long. For the CDR3, the DNA is TGTGCCAGCTCACCACCGAGGTATGGGACCCAGTACTTC. It encodes CASSPPRYGTQYF.

In its sample, this clone was seen once. The rearrangement uses TRBV19 and TRBJ1-1, with 7 bases identical to TRBD1. The CDR3 has 15 residues. Germline lookup yields CDR1 LNHDA and CDR2 SQIVND (reference sequence). The V and J ends lost 8 bases and 2 bases, in that order; junction bases with no gene match: 11. The chain's CDR3 is CASRDTGAGNTEAFF. The CDR3 coding sequence is TGTGCCAGTCGTGATACAGGGGCGGGCAACACTGAAGCTTTCTTT.